The 3 T cell receptor beta chains given below trace back to one sample, sequenced in a study of T cell responses to AZD1222 COVID-19 vaccine. Repertoires were generated with immunoSEQ multiplex PCR, while TCRdb's copy carries only in-frame clones and drops some. The sample shows approximately 150,000 clones, about 91% of them seen only once. Sequenced material: peripheral blood, taken on day 0 of AZD1222 vaccination. These TCRs come from an adult in good health.

J is TRBJ2-1 and V is TRBV18; no definite D call. V lost 3 bases and J lost 3, with 15 bases in between. The germline CDR1 and CDR2 sequences are KGHSH and LQKENI. The CDR3 runs 16 residues. CDR3 in DNA: TGTGCCAGCTCACCGCACAATAGGCCGGGCTACAATGAGCAGTTCTTC. Translating it yields CASSPHNRPGYNEQFF.

The rearrangement links TRBV4-1 to TRBJ2-7; 10 nucleotides agree with TRBD2. CDR1 is MGHRA, CDR2 YSYEKL, per germline. Trimming removed 3 bases from V and 2 bases from J; junction bases left unmatched: 7. The CDR3 has 16 residues. The CDR3 loop reads CASSHFGLAETYEQYF. CDR3 bases: TGCGCCAGCAGCCACTTTGGACTAGCGGAGACCTACGAGCAGTACTTC.

This chain uses TRBV13 with TRBJ1-3; no clear D. Germline CDR1 PRHDT, CDR2 FYEKMQ (reference sequence). Trimming removed 7 bases at V and 0 bases at J, with 4 bases between. The CDR3 totals 12 residues. The CDR3, as DNA: TGTGCCAGCACCCACTCTGGAAACACCATATATTTT. This sequence encodes CASTHSGNTIYF. The full variable domain, its missing parts supplied by reference TRBV13 and TRBJ1-3, is AAGVIQSPRHLIKEKRETATLKCYPIPRHDTVYWYQQGPGQDPQFLISFYEKMQSDKGSIPDRFSAQQFSDYHSELNMSSLELGDSALYFCASTHSGNTIYFGEGSWLTVV.